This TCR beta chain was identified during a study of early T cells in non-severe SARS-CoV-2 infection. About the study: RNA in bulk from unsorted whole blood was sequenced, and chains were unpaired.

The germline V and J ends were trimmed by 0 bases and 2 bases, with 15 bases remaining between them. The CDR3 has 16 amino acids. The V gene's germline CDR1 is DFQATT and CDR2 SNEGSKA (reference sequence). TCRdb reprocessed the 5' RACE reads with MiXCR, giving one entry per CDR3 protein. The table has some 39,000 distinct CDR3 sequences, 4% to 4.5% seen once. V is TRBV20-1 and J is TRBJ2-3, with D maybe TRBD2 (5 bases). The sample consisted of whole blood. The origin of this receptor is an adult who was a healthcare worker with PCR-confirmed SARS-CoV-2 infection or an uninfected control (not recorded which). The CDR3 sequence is CSARDYGKGYTDTQYF. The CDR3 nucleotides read TGCAGTGCTAGAGATTACGGGAAGGGATACACAGATACGCAGTATTTT.